The 9 T cell receptor beta chains reported below all come from one sample, sequenced in a study of blood T cell repertoires in COVID-19. The protocol was immunoSEQ multiplex PCR, while the TCRdb copy is restricted to in-frame clones and leaves out a portion. The sample yields 190,000 or so clones, approximately 83% seen once. Sequencing input: PBMCs or T cells enriched from blood (not recorded which). All receptors derive from a man aged 35 to 55 who had recovered from COVID-19.

The chain links TRBV28 to TRBJ1-2, with 7 bases lining up with TRBD1. Germline V gene data show CDR1 as MDHEN and CDR2 as SYDVKM. V shed 4 bases and J 8 bases; nucleotides not matched to a gene: 10. The CDR3 has 14 amino acids. The CDR3: CASSSTGAGIGYTF. The CDR3 DNA reads as TGTGCCAGCAGTTCAACAGGGGCAGGGATCGGCTACACCTTC.

The chain has TRBV11-2 and TRBJ1-6; D remains unclear. The CDR3 has 16 amino acids. Trimming pared 5 bases from V and 5 bases from J, leaving 16 bases between. Per germline, CDR1 SGHAT and CDR2 FQNNGV. The CDR3: CASSRPMAGHNSPLHF. CDR3 nucleotide sequence: TGTGCCAGCAGCCGCCCGATGGCGGGCCATAATTCACCCCTCCACTTT.

For the CDR3, the DNA is TGTGCCAGCAGCCTAGGGACAGGCTCATATGGCTACACCTTC. As protein: CASSLGTGSYGYTF. The chain carries TRBV11-1 and TRBJ1-2; the match to TRBD1 covers 8 bases. The junction had 7 bases not matched to a gene; V was cut back by 5 bases and J by 5 bases. Germline V gives CDR1 SGHAT, CDR2 FQDESV (reference sequence). This CDR3 region has 14 residues.

The gene calls are TRBV4-2 and TRBJ2-2, with a possible D match to TRBD2 (5 bases). Germline lookup yields CDR1 LGHNA and CDR2 YNFKEQ. V shed 0 bases and J shed 5 bases, with 13 bases lying between them. The CDR3 is 16 amino acids. CDR3 sequence: CASSQDWVGITGELFF. The CDR3 nucleotides read TGTGCCAGCAGCCAAGACTGGGTCGGGATAACCGGGGAGCTGTTTTTT.

The chain recombines TRBV6-1 with TRBJ1-6, with D unclear. V gave up 2 bases and J gave up 3 bases, with 11 bases separating them. The CDR3 has 16 amino acids. From germline, CDR1 is MNHNS and CDR2 SASEGT. CDR3 protein: CASSEYTDYYNSPLHF. The CDR3 DNA reads TGTGCCAGCAGTGAATACACAGATTACTATAATTCACCCCTCCACTTT.

This clone was seen a handful of times. This sequence joins TRBV3-1 (or the pseudogene TRBV3-2) and TRBJ2-2; 7 bases match TRBD1. V shed 0 bases, J shed 4 bases, and the junction held 5 bases outside the gene matches. Germline V gives CDR1 LGHDT, CDR2 YNNKEL (reference sequence). This CDR3 has 16 amino acids. The CDR3 bases are TGTGCCAGCAGCCAAGACCGGACAGGCGGCACCGGGGAGCTGTTTTTT. Amino acids: CASSQDRTGGTGELFF.

Only a few counts were recorded for this clone. This chain connects TRBV5-8 to TRBJ2-2; the D gene is possibly TRBD2 (6 bases). Trimming took off 4 bases at V and 2 bases at J, with 15 bases between the two ends. The germline CDR1 and CDR2 sequences are SGHTS and YDEGEE. The CDR3 is 16 residues long. CDR3 sequence reads: CASSRGRGINTGELFF. CDR3 coding DNA: TGTGCCAGCAGCAGGGGACGGGGGATTAACACCGGGGAGCTGTTTTTT.

The V and J genes are TRBV10-3 and TRBJ1-1; 11 bases match TRBD1. The germline CDR1 and CDR2 sequences are ENHRY and SYGVKD. The CDR3 totals 17 residues. V lost 6 bases, J lost 10 bases, and 19 bases stayed unmatched. The CDR3 DNA reads TGTGCCATCAGCACAGGACAGGGGGCGGGAGAGGGAATTGCAGCTTTCTTT. It yields the protein CAISTGQGAGEGIAAFF.

The chain joins TRBV28 to TRBJ2-4; D unclear. The CDR3 has 14 residues. V lost 2 bases and J lost 4, with 9 bases in between. Germline V gene data show CDR1 as MDHEN and CDR2 as SYDVKM. The CDR3 nucleotides are TGTGCCAGCAGTTTAACATTGCCAAAAAACATTCAGTACTTC. Translation: CASSLTLPKNIQYF.